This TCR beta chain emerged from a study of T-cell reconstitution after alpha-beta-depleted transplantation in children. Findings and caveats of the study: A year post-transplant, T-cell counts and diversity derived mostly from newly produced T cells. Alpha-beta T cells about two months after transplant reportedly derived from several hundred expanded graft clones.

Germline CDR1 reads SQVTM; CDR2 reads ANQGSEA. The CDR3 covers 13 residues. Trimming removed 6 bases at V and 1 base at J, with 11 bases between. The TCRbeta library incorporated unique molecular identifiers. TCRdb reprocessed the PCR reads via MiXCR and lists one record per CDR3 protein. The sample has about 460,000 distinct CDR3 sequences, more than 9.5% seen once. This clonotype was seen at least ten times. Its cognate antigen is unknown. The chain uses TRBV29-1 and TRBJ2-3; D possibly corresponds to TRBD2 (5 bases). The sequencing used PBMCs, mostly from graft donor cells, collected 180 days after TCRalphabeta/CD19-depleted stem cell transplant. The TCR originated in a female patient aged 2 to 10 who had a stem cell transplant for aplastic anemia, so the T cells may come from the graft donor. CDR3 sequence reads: CSVDGLRTDTQYF. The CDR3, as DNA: TGCAGCGTCGATGGACTTCGCACAGATACGCAGTATTTT.